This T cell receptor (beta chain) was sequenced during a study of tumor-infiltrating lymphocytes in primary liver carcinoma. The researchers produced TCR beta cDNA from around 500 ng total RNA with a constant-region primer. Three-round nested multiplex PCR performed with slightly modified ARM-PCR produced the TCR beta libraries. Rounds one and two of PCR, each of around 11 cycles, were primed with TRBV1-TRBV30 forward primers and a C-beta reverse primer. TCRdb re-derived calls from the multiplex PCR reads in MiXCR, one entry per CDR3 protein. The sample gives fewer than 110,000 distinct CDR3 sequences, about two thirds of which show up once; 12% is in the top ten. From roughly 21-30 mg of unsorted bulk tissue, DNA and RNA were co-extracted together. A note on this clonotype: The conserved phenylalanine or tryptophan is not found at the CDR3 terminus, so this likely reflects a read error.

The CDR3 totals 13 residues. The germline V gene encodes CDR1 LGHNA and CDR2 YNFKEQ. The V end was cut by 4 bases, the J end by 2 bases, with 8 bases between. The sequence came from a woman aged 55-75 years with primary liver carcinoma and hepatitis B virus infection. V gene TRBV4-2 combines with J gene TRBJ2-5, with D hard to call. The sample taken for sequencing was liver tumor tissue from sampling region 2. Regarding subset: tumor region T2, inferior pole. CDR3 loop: CASSRDQQETQYL. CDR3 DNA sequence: TGTGCCAGCAGCCGAGACCAACAAGAGACCCAGTACTTA.